This T cell receptor (beta chain) derives from a study of cytomegalovirus exposure and HLA in healthy donors. The study, taken as a whole, reports: The study assumed roughly uniform donor sequencing depth for presence/absence analyses.

V lost 1 base to trimming and J lost 4 bases, with 19 bases between them. The CDR3 is 17 residues long. The V gene's germline CDR1 is LGHNA and CDR2 YSLEER. Primers for the PCR totalled 60 Vbeta and 13 Jbeta. Clones were sequenced by immunoSEQ multiplex PCR, and TCRdb holds only the in-frame ones, with some missing. The sample has 120,000 to 150,000 clones, 82% seen once; the top ten hold approximately 2.4%. This clone turned up a few times. The antigen remains undetermined. The TCR sequence derives from a male donor in good health and CMV-seronegative. The chain has TRBV4-3 and TRBJ1-1, with TRBD1 as a possible D gene (6 bases). The sample taken for sequencing was PBMCs. The CDR3 reads CASSQVSGGASGTEAFF. The CDR3 DNA sequence: TGCGCCAGCAGCCAAGTGTCGGGGGGCGCGTCCGGCACTGAAGCTTTCTTT.